This TCR beta chain derives from a study of cytomegalovirus exposure and HLA in healthy donors. General study findings and limits: The study flagged some 170 TCR beta chains as cytomegalovirus-associated. Cytomegalovirus status was reportedly diagnosed by the classifier with high sensitivity and specificity. According to a subsequent analysis, TCR clusters identified in the first cohort showed a tendency to co-occur across the 120 or so validation repertoires.

Only in-frame clones appear in the TCRdb table, and some are missing; sequencing was by immunoSEQ multiplex PCR. The sample includes 200,000 or so clones, roughly 84% seen only once; the top ten take 1.5% to 2.5%. This clone showed up just a few times. Its antigen is as yet unknown. With V trimmed by 7 bases and J by 3 bases, 3 bases remained unmatched. The CDR3 sequence is 13 residues long. Germline V CDR1 and CDR2: MGHDK, SYGVNS. V usage is TRBV25-1 and J usage is TRBJ2-1; 7 positions agree with TRBD1. The sequence was obtained from a woman between 18 and 29 years old in good health and CMV-seropositive. The specimen sequenced was PBMCs. The CDR3 loop reads CASTAGGYNEQFF. CDR3 bases: TGTGCCAGCACAGCAGGGGGCTACAATGAGCAGTTCTTC.